Shown below are 30 T cell receptor beta chains from a single sample sequenced in a study of T cells in Graves' hyperthyroidism and ophthalmopathy. RNA transcripts provided the source from which TCR beta CDR3 regions were amplified. The TCR CDR3 first-round RT-PCR relied on the HTBI primer set. TCRdb re-called the multiplex PCR reads through MiXCR, storing one row per CDR3 protein. The data hold about 640,000 distinct CDR3 sequences, with under 25% observed a single time. The sample was blood. These receptors were obtained from a man aged 30 to 39 with Graves' ophthalmopathy.

This clonotype was seen only a few times. V gene TRBV4-2 combines with J gene TRBJ1-5; D unclear. V lost 4 bases, J lost 2 bases, and 9 bases lay in between. CDR3 length equals 14 residues. Germline assignment: CDR1 LGHNA and CDR2 YNFKEQ. The CDR3 nucleotides are TGTGCCAGCAGCCCCTTCGGGGGCAATCAGCCCCAGCATTTT. Its translation is CASSPFGGNQPQHF.

The chain recombines TRBV6-1 with TRBJ2-5; the D gene is possibly TRBD2 (6 bases). This CDR3 comprises 12 residues. Deletions cut 7 bases from V and 5 bases from J, with 11 bases between. The V gene's germline CDR1 is MNHNS and CDR2 SASEGT. CDR3 in amino acids: CASNRGVETQYF. The CDR3 region has the DNA TGTGCCAGCAACCGCGGGGTGGAGACCCAGTACTTC.

This clonotype was detected only a few times. A junction end diverges from the germline sequence, so it may reflect a read error. The gene calls are TRBV25-1 and TRBJ2-1; tentatively, D is TRBD2 (5 bases). Germline CDR1 and CDR2: MGHDK and SYGVNS. The CDR3 contains 11 residues. Written as DNA, the CDR3 is TGTGCCAGCAGAGACTACGATGAGCAGTTCTTC. Its protein is CASRDYDEQFF. Combining the CDR3 with reference TRBV25-1 and TRBJ2-1 gives the whole variable domain EADIYQTPRYLVIGTGKKITLECSQTMGHDKMYWYQQDPGMELHLIHYSYGVNSTEKGDLSSESTVSRIRTEHFPLTLESARPSHTSQYLCASRDYDEQFFGPGTRLTVL.

The J gene is TRBJ2-7, the V gene TRBV7-2; no definite D call. CDR3 length: 12 residues. The germline CDR1 and CDR2 sequences are SGHTA and FQGNSA. The ends were cut back, 3 bases at V and 3 bases at J, with 6 bases in the middle. The CDR3 is CASSFEFYEQYF. CDR3 DNA: TGTGCCAGCAGCTTCGAATTCTACGAGCAGTACTTC.

CDR3 DNA: TGTGCCAGCAGTAGCACCCCCTACAATGAGCAGTTCTTC. Its translation: CASSSTPYNEQFF. This rearrangement joins TRBV27 to TRBJ2-1, with D uncertain. CDR3 length equals 13 residues. Germline V lookup: CDR1 MNHEY, CDR2 SMNVEV (reference sequence). Trimming took 5 bases from V and 2 from J, leaving 7 bases between them.

This clonotype was seen only a few times. V gene TRBV18 combines with J gene TRBJ2-2, with 9 positions matching TRBD1. The germline CDR1 and CDR2 sequences are KGHSH and LQKENI. V lost 2 bases, J lost 1 base, and 2 bases stayed unmatched. This CDR3 contains 16 residues. CDR3 region: CASSPAGQGNTGELFF. For the CDR3, the DNA is TGTGCCAGCTCACCAGCGGGACAGGGGAACACCGGGGAGCTGTTTTTT.

The rearrangement links TRBV7-9 to TRBJ2-1; D remains ambiguous. Trimming shortened V by 5 bases and J by 0 bases, and 11 bases separated the two germline ends. Germline CDR1 reads SEHNR; CDR2 reads FQNEAQ (reference sequence). There are 15 residues in the CDR3. The CDR3 protein is CASSRPRSSYNEQFF. The CDR3 nucleotides are TGTGCCAGCAGCCGTCCTCGGAGCTCCTACAATGAGCAGTTCTTC.

This clonotype was counted a few times. V gene TRBV12-3 or TRBV12-4 combines with J gene TRBJ1-5, with TRBD1 as a possible D gene (5 bases). The CDR3 covers 14 residues. The V gene lost 3 bases and the J gene lost 5 bases, with 11 bases spanning the gap. In nucleotides, the CDR3 is TGTGCCAGCAGTTTCATTATGGGGGATCAGCCCCAGCATTTT. It is translated as CASSFIMGDQPQHF.

The chain is built from TRBV5-8 and TRBJ2-1; 9 bases match TRBD2. With V trimmed by 0 bases and J by 5 bases, 6 bases remained unmatched. The CDR3 is 16 residues long. CDR1 is SGHTS, CDR2 YDEGEE, per germline. CDR3 sequence reads: CASSLVGSGSDNEQFF. In DNA form, the CDR3 reads TGTGCCAGCAGCTTGGTTGGTAGCGGGAGTGACAATGAGCAGTTCTTC. The full variable domain, rest sourced from reference TRBV5-8 and TRBJ2-1, is EAGVTQSPTHLIKTRGQQATLRCSPISGHTSVYWYQQALGLGLQFLLWYDEGEERNRGNFPPRFSGRQFPNYSSELNVNALELEDSALYLCASSLVGSGSDNEQFFGPGTRLTVL.

V is TRBV6-1 and J is TRBJ1-1, with 7 bases identical to TRBD1. Looked up from germline, CDR1 is MNHNS and CDR2 is SASEGT. The ends lost 5 bases at V and 4 bases at J; junction bases unmatched: 7. The CDR3 length is 14 residues. The CDR3 spells CASSSGQQATEAFF. In DNA, the CDR3 is TGTGCCAGCAGTTCGGGACAGCAAGCCACTGAAGCTTTCTTT.

This clonotype has at least ten counts. The CDR3 DNA reads TGTGCCAGCAGCTTGCAGGGGACAGGGGTCGGTGAGCAGTTCTTC. Residues: CASSLQGTGVGEQFF. The chain recombines TRBV11-3 with TRBJ2-1; 10 nucleotides agree with TRBD1. The germline gives CDR1 SGHNT, CDR2 YENEEA. The CDR3 contains 15 residues. J gave up 9 bases and V 3 bases, and 8 bases lay outside the gene matches.

The V gene is TRBV6-1, the J gene TRBJ2-2; the D gene is possibly TRBD2 (5 bases). The V end lost 0 bases, the J end lost 3 bases, and 8 bases lay between the germline ends. This CDR3 contains 15 residues. From germline, CDR1 is MNHNS and CDR2 SASEGT. The CDR3 DNA reads TGTGCCAGCAGTGAAGCGGACTCATACACCGGGGAGCTGTTTTTT. Encoded protein: CASSEADSYTGELFF.

This clonotype was seen ten or more times. This chain joins TRBV6-2 or TRBV6-3 and TRBJ1-2, with D tentatively TRBD1 (6 bases). CDR1 and CDR2 from the germline V gene are MNHEY and SVGEGT. Trimming shortened V by 2 bases and J by 8 bases, and 18 bases separated the two germline ends. The CDR3 is made up of 15 amino acids. This chain's CDR3 is CASSYAGTSGNGYTF. The CDR3 region has the DNA TGTGCCAGCAGTTACGCGGGGACATCGGGGAACGGCTACACCTTC.

This clonotype was observed a handful of times. At one end the junction does not follow the germline gene, possibly because of a read error. The rearrangement uses TRBV4-2 and TRBJ2-2, with no clear D. The CDR3 length is 13 residues. Germline loops: CDR1 LGHNA, CDR2 YNFKEQ. The CDR3 nucleotides read TGTGCCAGCAGCGAAGATAACGGCGGGGAGCTGTTTTTT. This sequence encodes CASSEDNGGELFF.

This rearrangement joins TRBV5-1 to TRBJ2-3; no reliable D call. The CDR3 runs 16 residues. V lost 0 bases and J lost 0, with 11 bases in between. Germline assignment: CDR1 SGHRS and CDR2 YFSETQ. The CDR3, as DNA: TGCGCCAGCAGCTTGGCGTTGGACGCGAGCACAGATACGCAGTATTTT. Translated: CASSLALDASTDTQYF.

This sequence joins TRBV5-1 and TRBJ2-2; D not certain. Germline CDR1 reads SGHRS; CDR2 reads YFSETQ. This CDR3 contains 17 residues. Trimming pared 6 bases from V and 1 base from J, leaving 19 bases between. CDR3 nucleotide sequence: TGCGCCAGCACTAACCGCGGTAGCATGCAGAACACCGGGGAGCTGTTTTTT. Translating gives CASTNRGSMQNTGELFF.

This clonotype has more than one count but fewer than ten. The chain employs TRBV9 and TRBJ2-2; perhaps TRBD2 as D (6 bases). Germline lookup yields CDR1 SGDLS and CDR2 YYNGEE. V lost 4 bases and J lost 0, with 13 bases in between. The CDR3 has 16 amino acids. CDR3 nucleotide sequence: TGTGCCAGCAGCACGCGGGACGGGCCGAACACCGGGGAGCTGTTTTTT. It specifies CASSTRDGPNTGELFF.

In its sample, this clonotype was seen many times. The CDR3 is CSAPLRLATSTDTQYF. The CDR3 DNA is TGCAGTGCTCCATTACGACTAGCAACTAGCACAGATACGCAGTATTTT. The V and J genes are TRBV20-1 and TRBJ2-3, with TRBD2 matching 7 bases. This CDR3 region has 16 residues. The germline V gene encodes CDR1 DFQATT and CDR2 SNEGSKA (reference sequence). V shed 5 bases and J 0 bases; nucleotides not matched to a gene: 11.

This clonotype was counted between two and nine times. The rearrangement joins TRBV6-1 to TRBJ2-3; the match to TRBD2 covers 10 bases. This CDR3 is 17 amino acids long. J lost 6 bases, V lost 7 bases, and 16 bases had no gene match. Germline lookup yields CDR1 MNHNS and CDR2 SASEGT. Here the CDR3 DNA reads TGTGCCAGCATCGAAATAGGACTAGCGGTCCCCGGGGATACGCAGTATTTT. Amino acids: CASIEIGLAVPGDTQYF.

This clonotype has more than one count but fewer than ten. The chain is built from TRBV14 and TRBJ1-1; weak D call: TRBD1 (5 bases). Trimming took 6 bases from V and 3 from J, leaving 20 bases between them. The CDR3 length is 16 residues. In germline, CDR1 is SGHDN, CDR2 FVKESK. CDR3 loop: CASSRLGQGRDTEAFF. The CDR3 nucleotides read TGTGCCAGCAGTCGTTTGGGGCAGGGAAGGGACACTGAAGCTTTCTTT.

The sample holds many counts of this clonotype. The rearrangement links TRBV28 to TRBJ2-3, with 7 bases fitting TRBD1. Per germline, CDR1 MDHEN and CDR2 SYDVKM. With V trimmed by 5 bases and J by 2 bases, 10 bases remained unmatched. The CDR3 sequence is 16 residues long. CDR3 nucleotides: TGTGCCAGCAGTCTTTGGGACAGCATGACCACAGATACGCAGTATTTT. Amino acids: CASSLWDSMTTDTQYF.

This clonotype was seen ten or more times. The chain combines TRBV11-2 with TRBJ2-7, with 9 positions matching TRBD2. CDR3 length: 17 amino acids. In germline, CDR1 is SGHAT, CDR2 FQNNGV. Trimming removed 0 bases from V and 2 bases from J; junction bases left unmatched: 8. The CDR3 nucleotides read TGTGCCAGCAGCTTAGATCCCGGGGCGGGAGGGCCCTACGAGCAGTACTTC. Protein: CASSLDPGAGGPYEQYF.

Remarks on this clonotype: One base away lies a much larger clone, so this may be a sequencing read error. The chain uses TRBV27 and TRBJ2-1, with TRBD2 identical over 7 bases. This CDR3 is built from 15 residues. Germline CDR1 MNHEY, CDR2 SMNVEV (reference sequence). The CDR3 nucleotides read TGTGCCAGCGGTTTTGGGGGGAGGGCTCACAATGAGCAGTTCTTC. Amino acid sequence: CASGFGGRAHNEQFF.

In this sample, this clonotype turned up a few times. The chain combines TRBV28 with TRBJ2-3, with a tentative D call TRBD2 (6 bases). The length of the CDR3 is 14 residues. V lost 2 bases and J lost 9, with 15 bases in between. Germline CDR1 reads MDHEN; CDR2 reads SYDVKM. The DNA of the CDR3 is TGTGCCAGCAGTTTAGGCAGCGGTCGGGGGACGCAGTATTTT. This gives the protein CASSLGSGRGTQYF. Supplemented by reference TRBV28 and TRBJ2-3, the full variable domain reads DVKVTQSSRYLVKRTGEKVFLECVQDMDHENMFWYRQDPGLGLRLIYFSYDVKMKEKGDIPEGYSVSREKKERFSLILESASTNQTSMYLCASSLGSGRGTQYFGPGTRLTVL.

Only a few counts were recorded for this clonotype. The rearrangement uses TRBV7-2 and TRBJ2-1; D perhaps matches TRBD1 (6 bases). Germline V gene sequence: CDR1 SGHTA, CDR2 FQGNSA. V was clipped by 2 bases and J by 8 bases, with 7 bases between them. This CDR3 region has 12 residues. The CDR3 DNA follows: TGTGCCAGCAGCTTAAAGGGGGATGAGCAGTTCTTC. This gives the protein CASSLKGDEQFF.

The CDR3 loop is CASSYGRLTDTQYF. CDR3 nucleotide sequence: TGTGCCAGCAGTTACGGCAGGTTGACAGATACGCAGTATTTT. The chain links TRBV6-5 to TRBJ2-3; D ambiguous. CDR1 MNHEY and CDR2 SVGAGI come from the germline V gene. The CDR3 totals 14 residues. The ends were cut back, 2 bases at V and 3 bases at J, with 9 bases in the middle.

The J gene is TRBJ2-1, the V gene TRBV19; 9 bases fit TRBD1. CDR1 is LNHDA and CDR2 is SQIVND in the germline V gene (reference sequence). Trimming cost V 5 bases and J 10 bases; bases outside gene matches: 6. This CDR3 is built from 13 residues. CDR3 residues: CASSGTGGQEQFF. The CDR3 bases are TGTGCCAGTAGTGGTACAGGGGGCCAAGAGCAGTTCTTC.

This clonotype was seen many times. The chain joins TRBV11-2 to TRBJ2-7, with TRBD2 matching over 7 bases. J lost 7 bases, V lost 5 bases, and 5 bases had no gene match. From germline, CDR1 is SGHAT and CDR2 FQNNGV. The CDR3 is 12 residues long. CDR3 residues: CASSGMGGEQYF. CDR3 sequence (DNA): TGTGCCAGCAGCGGTATGGGGGGGGAGCAGTACTTC.

The chain has TRBV7-3 and TRBJ2-1, with 7 bases lining up with TRBD2. The CDR3 totals 15 residues. The J segment lost 7 bases and the V segment lost 4 bases, leaving 10 bases of the junction unmatched. Germline lookup yields CDR1 SGHTA and CDR2 FQGTGA. DNA for the CDR3: TGTGCCAGCAGCTCCGGTATATGGCGGGAGAATGAGCAGTTCTTC. It specifies CASSSGIWRENEQFF.

This chain uses TRBV5-1 with TRBJ2-1; D may be TRBD1 (6 bases). Trimming took off 3 bases at V and 9 bases at J, with 13 bases between the two ends. Germline lookup yields CDR1 SGHRS and CDR2 YFSETQ. The CDR3 covers 13 residues. CDR3: CASSSNRATEQFF. The CDR3 nucleotides read TGCGCCAGCAGCTCCAACAGGGCAACTGAGCAGTTCTTC. The variable domain in full, completed from reference TRBV5-1 and TRBJ2-1, reads KAGVTQTPRYLIKTRGQQVTLSCSPISGHRSVSWYQQTPGQGLQFLFEYFSETQRNKGNFPGRFSGRQFSNSRSEMNVSTLELGDSALYLCASSSNRATEQFFGPGTRLTVL.